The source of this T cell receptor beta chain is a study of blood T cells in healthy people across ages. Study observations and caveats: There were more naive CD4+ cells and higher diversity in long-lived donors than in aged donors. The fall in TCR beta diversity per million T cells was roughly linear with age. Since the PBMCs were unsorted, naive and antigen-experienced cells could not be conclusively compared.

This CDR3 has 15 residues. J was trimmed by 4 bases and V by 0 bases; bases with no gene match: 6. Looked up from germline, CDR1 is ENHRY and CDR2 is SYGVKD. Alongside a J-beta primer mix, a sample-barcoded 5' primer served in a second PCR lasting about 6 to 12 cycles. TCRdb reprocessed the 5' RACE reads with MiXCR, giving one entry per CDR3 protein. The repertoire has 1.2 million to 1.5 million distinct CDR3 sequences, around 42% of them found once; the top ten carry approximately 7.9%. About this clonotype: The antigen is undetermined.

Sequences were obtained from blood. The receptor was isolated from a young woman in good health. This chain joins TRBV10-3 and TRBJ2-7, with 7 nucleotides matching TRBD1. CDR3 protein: CAISESGGRGYEQYF. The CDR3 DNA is TGTGCCATCAGTGAGTCGGGCGGCAGGGGGTACGAGCAGTACTTC.